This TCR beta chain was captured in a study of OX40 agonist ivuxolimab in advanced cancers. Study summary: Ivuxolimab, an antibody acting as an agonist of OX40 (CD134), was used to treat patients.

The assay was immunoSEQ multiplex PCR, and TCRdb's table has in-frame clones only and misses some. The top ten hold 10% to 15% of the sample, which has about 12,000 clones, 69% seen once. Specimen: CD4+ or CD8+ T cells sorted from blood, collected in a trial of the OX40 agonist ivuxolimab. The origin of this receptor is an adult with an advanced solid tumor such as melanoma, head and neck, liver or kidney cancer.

The CDR3 DNA reads TGTGCCAGCAGCTCCCAGGATTGGAACGAGCAGTACTTC. As protein: CASSSQDWNEQYF. The V call is TRBV7-9, the J call TRBJ2-7, with D unclear. There are 13 residues in the CDR3. CDR1 and CDR2 (germline): SEHNR, FQNEAQ (reference sequence). V gave up 4 bases and J gave up 5 bases, with 12 bases separating them.